Following are 32 T cell receptor beta chains from one sample sequenced in a study of technical replicates of blood from a handful of donors. Produced via immunoSEQ multiplex PCR; TCRdb's table is partial and in-frame only. This table has under 75,000 clones, about 94% appearing once. Material for sequencing was T cells isolated from PBMCs. Receptors originate from a human donor in good health.

The V call is TRBV7-9, the J call TRBJ2-3; 11 bases map to TRBD2. Trimming at V came to 11 bases and at J to 7 bases, leaving 14 bases not matched to a gene. The germline CDR1 and CDR2 sequences are SEHNR and FQNEAQ (reference sequence). The CDR3 totals 15 residues. DNA for the CDR3: TGTGCCGGCACTATAGCGGGAGGGCCTGGTAATACGCAGTATTTT. Translated, it gives CAGTIAGGPGNTQYF. Based on the CDR3 plus reference TRBV7-9 and TRBJ2-3, the full variable domain is DTGVSQNPRHKITKRGQNVTFRCDPISEHNRLYWYRQTLGQGPEFLTYFQNEAQLEKSRLLSDRFSAERPKGSFSTLEIQRTEQGDSAMYLCAGTIAGGPGNTQYFGPGTRLTVL.

The chain uses TRBV4-1 and TRBJ1-5; D is possibly TRBD1 (5 bases). The CDR3 spans 15 residues. Trimming removed 4 bases from V and 6 bases from J, with 16 bases in between. Germline values: CDR1 MGHRA, CDR2 YSYEKL. The CDR3: CASSPNPGSGQPQHF. The CDR3 nucleotides are TGCGCCAGCAGCCCAAACCCAGGGTCCGGTCAGCCCCAGCATTTT.

The gene calls are TRBV4-2 and TRBJ2-1; 7 bases fit TRBD1. CDR3 length: 16 residues. The V gene end was trimmed by 1 base and the J gene end by 10 bases; junction bases not matched to a gene: 13. Germline CDR1 and CDR2: LGHNA and YNFKEQ. The CDR3 nucleotides are TGTGCCAGCAGCCAAGGGGCCTTCGGGACAGTTAGAGAGCAGTTCTTC. Protein: CASSQGAFGTVREQFF.

The chain's CDR3 is CASSLHRGVSGYTF. The CDR3 DNA is TGCGCCAGCAGCCTCCACAGGGGAGTGAGTGGCTACACCTTC. The rearrangement joins TRBV4-3 to TRBJ1-2; 7 nucleotides agree with TRBD1. V shed 4 bases and J 7 bases; nucleotides not matched to a gene: 9. Germline lookup yields CDR1 LGHNA and CDR2 YSLEER. This CDR3 is built from 14 residues.

The gene calls are TRBV28 and TRBJ1-2; no clear D. Germline lookup yields CDR1 MDHEN and CDR2 SYDVKM. The CDR3 length is 11 residues. V lost 4 bases to trimming and J lost 4 bases, with 4 bases between them. The CDR3 here is CASSSTYGYTF. The CDR3 region has the DNA TGTGCCAGCAGTTCTACCTATGGCTACACCTTC.

This chain links TRBV28 with TRBJ2-1, with 13 bases fitting TRBD2. V shed 5 bases and J 6 bases; nucleotides not matched to a gene: 13. Germline V lookup: CDR1 MDHEN, CDR2 SYDVKM. This CDR3 has 18 amino acids. CDR3 in amino acids: CASSPIRLAGGFSNEQFF. The CDR3 nucleotides are TGTGCCAGCAGTCCCATCCGACTAGCGGGAGGTTTCTCCAATGAGCAGTTCTTC.

The gene calls are TRBV6-5 and TRBJ2-2; the match to TRBD1 covers 7 bases. This CDR3 is built from 15 residues. Germline-derived CDR1 and CDR2 are MNHEY and SVGAGI. V was pared by 7 bases and J by 4 bases, with 9 bases of the junction left unmatched. The CDR3 bases are TGTGCCAGCAAGTCCCGGGCAGGGGGCACCGGGGAGCTGTTTTTT. Translating gives CASKSRAGGTGELFF.

This rearrangement joins TRBV19 to TRBJ2-7, with D possibly TRBD2 on 5 matching bases. Germline V gene lookup returns CDR1 LNHDA and CDR2 SQIVND (reference sequence). V lost 7 bases and J lost 0, with 10 bases in between. CDR3 length: 13 amino acids. CDR3 protein: CASKTGNSYEQYF. CDR3 DNA sequence: TGTGCCAGTAAGACGGGAAACTCCTACGAGCAGTACTTC.

This chain links TRBV6-4 with TRBJ2-7, with 10 bases fitting TRBD1. Germline CDR1 reads MRHNA; CDR2 reads SNTAGT. The CDR3 spans 14 residues. J lost 2 bases, V lost 10 bases, and 8 bases had no gene match. The chain's CDR3 is CATPPGQGTYEQYF. The DNA for the CDR3 is TGTGCCACCCCCCCGGGACAGGGGACCTACGAGCAGTACTTC.

The chain links TRBV19 to TRBJ1-5; D is uncertain. The CDR3 totals 14 residues. V was trimmed by 3 bases and J by 4 bases, leaving 10 bases between them. Germline V CDR1 and CDR2: LNHDA, SQIVND (reference sequence). The CDR3 here is CASSIEGRNQPQHF. In nucleotides, the CDR3 is TGTGCCAGTAGTATTGAGGGCAGGAATCAGCCCCAGCATTTT.

The V and J genes are TRBV18 and TRBJ2-7, with 7 bases lining up with TRBD2. Germline V lookup: CDR1 KGHSH, CDR2 LQKENI. CDR3 size: 12 residues. V lost 3 bases, J lost 5 bases, and 1 base stayed unmatched. CDR3 loop: CASSPAGDEQYF. The CDR3 nucleotides read TGTGCCAGCTCACCGGCGGGAGACGAGCAGTACTTC.

The chain employs TRBV27 and TRBJ2-3; possibly TRBD2 for D (7 bases). CDR3 length: 16 residues. Trimming took off 4 bases at V and 2 bases at J, with 16 bases between the two ends. The germline CDR1 and CDR2 sequences are MNHEY and SMNVEV (reference sequence). DNA for the CDR3: TGTGCCAGCAGTTGGGGGGCGGGAGCGGACACAGATACGCAGTATTTT. Amino acids: CASSWGAGADTDTQYF.

This chain links TRBV6-1 with TRBJ2-1, with 8 positions matching TRBD2. CDR3 size: 15 residues. CDR1 MNHNS and CDR2 SASEGT come from the germline V gene. Trimming took 2 bases from V and 9 from J; bases not matched to a gene: 9. CDR3 region: CASSEKLAAWGEQFF. CDR3 nucleotide sequence: TGTGCCAGCAGTGAAAAACTAGCGGCCTGGGGTGAGCAGTTCTTC.

J is TRBJ2-7 and V is TRBV7-2; a possible D gene is TRBD1 (6 bases). V was clipped by 1 base and J by 0 bases, with 10 bases between them. Germline CDR1 is SGHTA and CDR2 is FQGNSA. CDR3 length: 15 amino acids. In DNA, the CDR3 is TGTGCCAGCAGCTTAGGGCAGGGGAGCTCCTACGAGCAGTACTTC. Its protein product is CASSLGQGSSYEQYF.

V gene TRBV7-9 combines with J gene TRBJ2-3, with D tentatively TRBD2 (6 bases). The CDR3 covers 13 residues. Germline V gives CDR1 SEHNR, CDR2 FQNEAQ (reference sequence). The V end was cut by 3 bases, the J end by 4 bases, with 8 bases between. The DNA for the CDR3 is TGTGCCAGCAGCTTTCCGGGAGCAGATACGCAGTATTTT. Translating it yields CASSFPGADTQYF.

This clone qualifies as medium-sized. The chain carries TRBV19 and TRBJ1-5; the D is unclear. Germline CDR1 and CDR2: LNHDA and SQIVND (reference sequence). Trimming took 5 bases from V and 3 from J, leaving 8 bases between them. The CDR3 covers 13 residues. The CDR3 region is CASSRGPNQPQHF. The CDR3 DNA reads as TGTGCCAGTAGTCGAGGTCCCAATCAGCCCCAGCATTTT. Based on the CDR3 plus reference TRBV19 and TRBJ1-5, the full variable domain is DGGITQSPKYLFRKEGQNVTLSCEQNLNHDAMYWYRQDPGQGLRLIYYSQIVNDFQKGDIAEGYSVSREKKESFPLTVTSAQKNPTAFYLCASSRGPNQPQHFGDGTRLSIL.

The chain uses TRBV7-9 and TRBJ2-5; D gene unclear. The CDR3 extends over 14 amino acids. V was pared by 2 bases and J by 5 bases, with 12 bases between. The germline CDR1 and CDR2 sequences are SEHNR and FQNEAQ (reference sequence). CDR3 in DNA: TGTGCCAGCAGCTTAATCATAGTATATGAGACCCAGTACTTC. Amino acid sequence: CASSLIIVYETQYF.

The V call is TRBV6-6, the J call TRBJ1-1; no reliable D call. The V end was cut by 0 bases, the J end by 2 bases, with 4 bases between. The CDR3 covers 13 residues. Germline V gene data show CDR1 as MNHNY and CDR2 as SVGAGI (reference sequence). The CDR3 region has the DNA TGTGCCAGCAGTTACTCAGCCAACACTGAAGCTTTCTTT. Amino acids: CASSYSANTEAFF.

This chain connects TRBV4-2 to TRBJ2-1; D is unclear. CDR3 size: 12 residues. CDR1 and CDR2 (germline): LGHNA, YNFKEQ. V was clipped by 2 bases and J by 7 bases, with 6 bases between them. The CDR3 region is CASSQNLNEQFF. CDR3 DNA: TGTGCCAGCAGCCAAAATTTAAATGAGCAGTTCTTC.

This sequence joins TRBV11-1 and TRBJ1-2; D is perhaps TRBD1 (5 bases). Germline V gene data show CDR1 as SGHAT and CDR2 as FQDESV (reference sequence). This CDR3 is 14 amino acids long. The V end was cut by 1 base, the J end by 6 bases, with 12 bases between. Here the CDR3 DNA reads TGTGCCAGCAGCTTAGAAGGGGCCCTCAATGGCTACACCTTC. Amino acids: CASSLEGALNGYTF.

The chain uses TRBV5-6 and TRBJ1-2; no clear D gene. This CDR3 has 15 residues. From germline, CDR1 is SGHDT and CDR2 YYEEEE. Deletions cut 4 bases from V and 6 bases from J, with 19 bases between. Here the CDR3 reads CASSPLMGGGHGYTF. For the CDR3, the DNA is TGTGCCAGCAGCCCGTTAATGGGTGGCGGGCATGGCTACACCTTC.

The V and J genes are TRBV27 and TRBJ1-3, with 7 bases lining up with TRBD1. V trimming: 6 bases; J trimming: 2 bases; junction bases outside the gene matches: 7. The germline CDR1 and CDR2 sequences are MNHEY and SMNVEV (reference sequence). The CDR3 contains 15 residues. The CDR3 sequence is CASRSADRAGNTIYF. The DNA for the CDR3 is TGTGCCAGCAGATCCGCCGACAGGGCTGGAAACACCATATATTTT.

This chain uses TRBV5-8 with TRBJ1-1; D call uncertain. This CDR3 comprises 14 residues. The V end was cut by 2 bases, the J end by 7 bases, with 15 bases between. Per the germline V gene, CDR1 is SGHTS and CDR2 is YDEGEE. The CDR3 DNA sequence: TGTGCCAGCAGCTTTTTTACAGTATCCCTTGAAGCTTTCTTT. It is translated as CASSFFTVSLEAFF.

The chain uses TRBV5-6 and TRBJ2-5; 9 nucleotides agree with TRBD1. Per the germline V gene, CDR1 is SGHDT and CDR2 is YYEEEE. J was trimmed by 6 bases and V by 7 bases; bases with no gene match: 13. The CDR3 has 15 amino acids. CDR3 amino acids: CASPVPGQGLKTQYF. As DNA, the CDR3 is TGTGCCAGCCCTGTGCCCGGACAGGGGCTGAAGACCCAGTACTTC.

The chain couples TRBV23-1 to TRBJ2-1; D possibly corresponds to TRBD2 (5 bases). TRBV23-1 is designated an ORF whose function remains uncertain. There are 14 residues in the CDR3. Trimming removed 7 bases from V and 7 bases from J, with 17 bases in between. CDR3: CASIPRGWGNEQFF. The CDR3 nucleotides are TGCGCCAGCATTCCTAGAGGGTGGGGAAATGAGCAGTTCTTC.

This rearrangement joins TRBV6-5 to TRBJ1-5; 9 nucleotides line up with TRBD1. The CDR3 extends over 13 amino acids. V lost 6 bases and J lost 7; bases outside the gene matches: 4. The V gene's germline CDR1 is MNHEY and CDR2 SVGAGI. In DNA, the CDR3 is TGTGCCAGCAGGAGGGACAGGGAACAGCCCCAGCATTTT. This codes for CASRRDREQPQHF.

The chain has TRBV10-3 and TRBJ1-1; D is undetermined. The germline gives CDR1 ENHRY, CDR2 SYGVKD. This CDR3 spans 14 amino acids. With 3 bases removed from V and 1 base from J, the gap between germline ends came to 9 bases. The CDR3 loop reads CAISDGEWNTEAFF. The CDR3 nucleotides read TGTGCCATCAGTGATGGTGAGTGGAACACTGAAGCTTTCTTT.

The rearrangement links TRBV9 to TRBJ2-2; D call uncertain. V lost 0 bases, J lost 7 bases, and 4 bases lay in between. This CDR3 has 12 residues. Germline CDR1 is SGDLS and CDR2 is YYNGEE. The CDR3 DNA reads TGTGCCAGCAGCGTAGTAAACGGGGAGCTGTTTTTT. Amino acids: CASSVVNGELFF.

J is TRBJ2-7 and V is TRBV4-3; D gene uncertain. Trimming stripped 0 bases from V and 1 base from J, with 10 bases between. CDR3 length: 15 amino acids. Germline-derived CDR1 and CDR2 are LGHNA and YSLEER. The CDR3 here is CASSQEYFLSYEQYF. For the CDR3, the DNA is TGCGCCAGCAGCCAAGAGTACTTTCTTTCCTACGAGCAGTACTTC.

V and J are TRBV15 and TRBJ1-1; D perhaps matches TRBD1 (5 bases). The germline gives CDR1 LNHNV, CDR2 YYDKDF (reference sequence). The CDR3 spans 12 residues. V lost 2 bases, J lost 4 bases, and 5 bases lay in between. This chain's CDR3 is CATSRQGTEAFF. As DNA, the CDR3 is TGTGCCACCAGCAGACAGGGCACTGAAGCTTTCTTT.

The rearrangement joins TRBV5-6 to TRBJ1-4; weak D call: TRBD1 (5 bases). The V end was cut by 0 bases, the J end by 6 bases, with 15 bases between. CDR3 size: 16 residues. Germline values: CDR1 SGHDT, CDR2 YYEEEE. This CDR3 reads CASSLDGALGYEKLFF. The CDR3 DNA reads as TGTGCCAGCAGCTTGGATGGGGCCCTAGGGTATGAAAAACTGTTTTTT.

The V gene is TRBV19, the J gene TRBJ1-1, with TRBD1 identical over 8 bases. The CDR3 contains 12 residues. Unmatched junction bases numbered 6, after V lost 9 bases and J lost 6 bases. The germline gives CDR1 LNHDA, CDR2 SQIVND (reference sequence). The CDR3 DNA sequence: TGTGCCAGCCAGGACAGGGTGGCTGAAGCTTTCTTT. Protein: CASQDRVAEAFF.